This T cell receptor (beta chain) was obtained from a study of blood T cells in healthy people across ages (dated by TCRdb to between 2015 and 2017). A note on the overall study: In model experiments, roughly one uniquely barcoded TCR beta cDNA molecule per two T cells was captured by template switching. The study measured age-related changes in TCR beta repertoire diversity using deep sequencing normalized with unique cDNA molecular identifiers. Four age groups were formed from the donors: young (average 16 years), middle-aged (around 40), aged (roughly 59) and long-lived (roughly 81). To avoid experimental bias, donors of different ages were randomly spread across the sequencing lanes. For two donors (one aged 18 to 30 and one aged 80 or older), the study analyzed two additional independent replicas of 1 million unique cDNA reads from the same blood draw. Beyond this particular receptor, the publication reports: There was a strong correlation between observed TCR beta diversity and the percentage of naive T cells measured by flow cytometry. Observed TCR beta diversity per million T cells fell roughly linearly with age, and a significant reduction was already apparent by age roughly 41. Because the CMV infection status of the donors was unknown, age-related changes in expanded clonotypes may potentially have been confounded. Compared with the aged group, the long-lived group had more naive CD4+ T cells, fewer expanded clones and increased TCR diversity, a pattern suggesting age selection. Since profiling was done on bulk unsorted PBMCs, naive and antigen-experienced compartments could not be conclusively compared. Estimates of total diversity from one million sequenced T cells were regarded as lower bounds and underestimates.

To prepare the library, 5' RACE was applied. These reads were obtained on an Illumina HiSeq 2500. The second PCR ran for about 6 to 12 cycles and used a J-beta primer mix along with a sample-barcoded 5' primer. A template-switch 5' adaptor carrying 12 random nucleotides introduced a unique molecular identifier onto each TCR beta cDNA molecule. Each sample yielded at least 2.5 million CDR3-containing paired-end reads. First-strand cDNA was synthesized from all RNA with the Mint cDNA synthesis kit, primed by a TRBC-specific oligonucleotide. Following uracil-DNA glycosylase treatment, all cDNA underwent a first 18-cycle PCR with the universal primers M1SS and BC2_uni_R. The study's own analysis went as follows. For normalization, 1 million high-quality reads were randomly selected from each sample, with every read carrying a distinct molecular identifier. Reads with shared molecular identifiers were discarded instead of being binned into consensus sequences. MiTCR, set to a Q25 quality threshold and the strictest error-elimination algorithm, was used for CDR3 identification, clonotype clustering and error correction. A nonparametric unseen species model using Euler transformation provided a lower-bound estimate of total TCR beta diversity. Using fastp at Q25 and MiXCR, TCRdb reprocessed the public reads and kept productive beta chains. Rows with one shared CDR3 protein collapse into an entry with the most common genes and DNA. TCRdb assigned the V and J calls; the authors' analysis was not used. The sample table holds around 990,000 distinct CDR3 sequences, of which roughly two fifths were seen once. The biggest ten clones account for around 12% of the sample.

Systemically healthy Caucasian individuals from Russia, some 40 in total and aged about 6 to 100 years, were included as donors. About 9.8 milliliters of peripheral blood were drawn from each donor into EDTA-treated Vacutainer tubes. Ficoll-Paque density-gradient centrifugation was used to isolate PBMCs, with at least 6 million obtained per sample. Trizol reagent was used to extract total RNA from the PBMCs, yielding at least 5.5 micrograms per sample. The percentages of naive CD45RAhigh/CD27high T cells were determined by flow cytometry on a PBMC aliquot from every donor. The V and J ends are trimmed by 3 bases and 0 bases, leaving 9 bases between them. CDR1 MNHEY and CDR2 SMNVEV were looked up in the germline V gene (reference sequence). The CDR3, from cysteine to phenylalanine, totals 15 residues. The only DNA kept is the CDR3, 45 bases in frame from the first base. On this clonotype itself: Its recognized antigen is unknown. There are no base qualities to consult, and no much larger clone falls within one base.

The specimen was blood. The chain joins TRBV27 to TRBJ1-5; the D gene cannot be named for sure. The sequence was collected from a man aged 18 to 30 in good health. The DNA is TGTGCCAGCAGTTTCGCCGAGCTTAGCAATCAGCCCCAGCATTTT. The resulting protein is CASSFAELSNQPQHF.